This T cell receptor beta chain was captured by sequencing in a study of blood T cell repertoires in COVID-19. Study context: The samples span acute and convalescent COVID-19 from the United States, Italy and Spain.

In the study's own analysis: Amplification with reference gene primers provided the estimates of nucleated cell counts. The assay was immunoSEQ multiplex PCR, and TCRdb's table has in-frame clones only and misses some. V, J and clone size are those of that table, while D and trimming were read from the DNA. The profile shows about 140,000 clones, approximately 78% of them singletons. This clone was detected once. The CDR3 spans 15 residues. Sample: peripheral blood. The sequence came from a woman older than 75 with acute or convalescent COVID-19. The V call is TRBV12-1, the J call TRBJ2-7; TRBD1 reflects the table's D call only, with no check against the DNA. TRBV12-1 is an annotated pseudogene. The CDR3 reads CASSFARQATCEQYF. The CDR3, as DNA: TGTGCCAGCAGCTTTGCTAGACAGGCCACGTGCGAGCAGTACTTC.